Listed below are T cell receptor beta chains from one sample, sequenced in a study of technical replicates of blood from several donors. Profiled with immunoSEQ multiplex PCR; TCRdb holds only in-frame clones, not every one. Of 55,000 to 75,000 clones listed, roughly nine tenths were seen once; the top ten hold approximately 4%. Material for sequencing was PBMCs. The receptor source for this set is a human donor in good health. Some clones in this sample may be carry-over from other donors' samples. CDR3s include the opening cysteine and the closing phenylalanine or tryptophan. The D gene is left open where the match is weak.

J	V	D	DNA	CDR3
TRBJ2-2	TRBV5-6	-	TGTGCCAGCTCTAACGGGGCAGGGGTCGACACCGGGGAGCTGTTTTTT	CASSNGAGVDTGELFF
TRBJ2-7	TRBV7-9	-	TGTGCCAGCAGCCACGGGACAAATAAGCGGGGTAGCCCGTGGGAGCAGTACTTC	CASSHGTNKRGSPWEQYF
TRBJ2-3	TRBV7-3	TRBD2	TGTGCCAGCAGTCTAGCGGGAGGAAGCACAGATACGCAGTATTTT	CASSLAGGSTDTQYF
TRBJ2-1	TRBV6-1	-	TGTGCCAGCAGCCAGGGTTTCGATGAGCAGTTCTTC	CASSQGFDEQFF
TRBJ2-5	TRBV5-1	-	TGCGCCAGCAGCTCGGGTAGGGGCCAAGAGACCCAGTACTTC	CASSSGRGQETQYF
TRBJ1-5	TRBV11-2	-	TGTGCCAGCAGCTTTACAAGAACGACAGGTCGGTCGCATCAGCCCCAGCATTTT	CASSFTRTTGRSHQPQHF
TRBJ1-2	TRBV7-9	TRBD1	TGTGCCAGCAGCTCAAACTGGGACAGTGTTAACTATGGCTACACCTTC	CASSSNWDSVNYGYTF
TRBJ2-5	TRBV2	TRBD2	TGTGCCAGCGGTAGCGGGGGCAAGAAAGAGACCCAGTACTTC	CASGSGGKKETQYF
TRBJ2-2	TRBV9	TRBD2	TGTGCCAGCAGCCCTCGACTAGCGGTGAACACCGGGGAGCTGTTTTTT	CASSPRLAVNTGELFF
TRBJ2-5	TRBV29-1	-	TGCAGCGTTGACCGGGGGGCCCAAGAGACCCAGTACTTC	CSVDRGAQETQYF
TRBJ1-2	TRBV5-1	TRBD1	TGCGCCACCGGAAAGACCGCAGGGGGCGTCTATGGCTACACCTTC	CATGKTAGGVYGYTF
TRBJ2-2	TRBV6-6	TRBD2	TGTGCCAGTTCGTCCGGGACTAGCGGGGACACCGGGGAGCTGTTTTTT	CASSSGTSGDTGELFF
TRBJ2-1	TRBV4-3	TRBD2	TGCGCCAGCAGCCAAGATTCACTAGCGGGGCCCTACAATGAGCAGTTCTTC	CASSQDSLAGPYNEQFF
TRBJ1-5	TRBV6-5	-	TGTGCCAGCCGGGGGGGGAAAGGTCAGCCCCAGCATTTT	CASRGGKGQPQHF
TRBJ1-5	TRBV19	-	TGTGCCAGCGCCGACACAGAAAATCAGCCCCAGCATTTT	CASADTENQPQHF
TRBJ2-4	TRBV6-1	-	TGTGCCAGCAGTGAAGCCCCCGTAGCCAAAAACATTCAGTACTTC	CASSEAPVAKNIQYF
TRBJ2-3	TRBV14	TRBD2	TGTGCCAGCAGCCAAGTCCCAACTAGCGGGAGTACAGATACGCAGTATTTT	CASSQVPTSGSTDTQYF